The 29 T cell receptor beta chains presented below share a single source sample, sequenced in a study of blood T cells in healthy people across ages. Using a J-beta primer mix together with a sample-barcoded 5' primer, a second PCR was run for about 6 to 12 cycles. TCRdb recomputed calls from the 5' RACE reads with MiXCR, one row per CDR3 protein. Of over 950,000 distinct CDR3 sequences in the sample, about 53% were seen once. The sample consisted of blood. The receptors here all came from an older woman in good health.

The chain combines TRBV15 with TRBJ2-3; tentatively, D is TRBD2 (6 bases). Trimming removed 0 bases from V and 1 base from J, with 11 bases in between. The CDR3 is 16 amino acids. The germline CDR1 and CDR2 sequences are LNHNV and YYDKDF (reference sequence). The CDR3 DNA is TGTGCCACCAGCAGAGAGATGGAGGGTCGCACAGATACGCAGTATTTT. Translated: CATSREMEGRTDTQYF.

J is TRBJ2-7 and V is TRBV7-8; D not certain. Looked up from germline, CDR1 is SGHVS and CDR2 is FQNEAQ. V lost 3 bases to trimming and J lost 0 bases, with 9 bases between them. The CDR3 has 14 residues. CDR3 DNA: TGTGCCAGCAGCTTGGACGGCCACTCCTACGAGCAGTACTTC. This translates into CASSLDGHSYEQYF.

In this sample, this clonotype turned up a few times. V and J are TRBV6-5 and TRBJ2-4, with D possibly being TRBD2 (5 bases). From germline, CDR1 is MNHEY and CDR2 SVGAGI. This CDR3 has 17 residues. Trimming took off 4 bases at V and 0 bases at J, with 16 bases between the two ends. The CDR3 bases are TGTGCCAGCAGTTCTATAGGAGGCTTGGGAGCCAAAAACATTCAGTACTTC. Translation: CASSSIGGLGAKNIQYF.

This clonotype turned up a few times. The chain is built from TRBV27 and TRBJ2-1; 10 nucleotides match TRBD2. Germline CDR1 MNHEY, CDR2 SMNVEV (reference sequence). The V and J ends lost 7 bases and 7 bases, in that order; junction bases with no gene match: 10. The CDR3 is 15 amino acids. CDR3 bases: TGTGCCAGCACCCTAGCGGGAGTAATAGGTAATGAGCAGTTCTTC. Translated, it gives CASTLAGVIGNEQFF.

With regard to this clonotype: A much larger clone sits a single nucleotide away, making a read error possible. The gene calls are TRBV21-1 and TRBJ2-6; the listed D gene, TRBD2, was not tested against the DNA. TRBV21-1 is marked as a pseudogene. The CDR3 contains 17 residues. CDR3 region: CASSKARWDFTTNVLTF. DNA for the CDR3: TGTGCCAGCAGCAAAGCTCGCTGGGACTTCACAACCAACGTCCTGACTTTC.

This clonotype showed up just once. The V call is TRBV7-8, the J call TRBJ1-5; D might be TRBD1 (5 bases). There are 14 residues in the CDR3. Germline V gene lookup returns CDR1 SGHVS and CDR2 FQNEAQ. Trimming removed 4 bases at V and 6 bases at J, with 13 bases between. The CDR3 sequence is CASSSQGSAQPQHF. Here the CDR3 DNA reads TGTGCCAGCAGCTCGCAGGGTTCGGCTCAGCCCCAGCATTTT.

The V and J genes are TRBV7-2 and TRBJ2-3; the D gene is possibly TRBD2 (5 bases). The V end was cut by 1 base, the J end by 4 bases, with 15 bases between. Germline V lookup: CDR1 SGHTA, CDR2 FQGNSA. The CDR3 sequence is 16 residues long. CDR3 nucleotide sequence: TGTGCCAGCAGCTTAGGTCTGCTAGCCCCTGCAGATACGCAGTATTTT. Its protein product is CASSLGLLAPADTQYF.

V is TRBV6-2 or TRBV6-3 and J is TRBJ1-5; possible D gene TRBD1, 6 bases. The CDR3 covers 13 residues. Germline V gives CDR1 MNHEY, CDR2 SVGEGT. The germline V and J ends were trimmed by 6 bases and 8 bases, with 14 bases remaining between them. CDR3 in DNA: TGTGCCAGCAGCCATAGACAGGTCGAGCCCCAGCATTTT. Its translation: CASSHRQVEPQHF.

The sample holds one count of this clonotype. The chain has TRBV20-1 and TRBJ1-1; TRBD1 matches at 7 bases. The CDR3 consists of 15 residues. After removal of 1 base from V and 1 base from J, the junction contained 6 bases not matched to a gene. The V gene's germline CDR1 is DFQATT and CDR2 SNEGSKA (reference sequence). Here the CDR3 DNA reads TGCAGTGCTAGAGGGCTGACAGGGCCGAACACTGAAGCTTTCTTT. This sequence encodes CSARGLTGPNTEAFF.

The V and J genes are TRBV29-1 and TRBJ2-1; TRBD1 might be the D (6 bases). V was clipped by 3 bases and J by 9 bases, with 9 bases between them. CDR1 and CDR2 (germline): SQVTM, ANQGSEA. This CDR3 region has 11 residues. The CDR3, as DNA: TGCAGCGTTGATGGGACAAGTGAGCAGTTCTTC. Its translation: CSVDGTSEQFF.

In nucleotides, the CDR3 is TGTGCCAGCAGCGCTCTGGGGGTGGCCCTAAAAGAGACCCAGTACTTC. Its translation: CASSALGVALKETQYF. The chain joins TRBV7-3 to TRBJ2-5; D may match TRBD1 or TRBD2 (5 bases each). V was cut by 5 bases and J by 3 bases, with 19 bases left in between. Germline loops: CDR1 SGHTA, CDR2 FQGTGA. This CDR3 contains 16 residues.

The chain is built from TRBV7-2 and TRBJ2-1; D gene ambiguous. CDR1 is SGHTA and CDR2 is FQGNSA in the germline V gene. V was cut by 5 bases and J by 15 bases, with 17 bases left in between. The CDR3 length is 12 residues. As DNA, the CDR3 is TGTGCCAGCAGCCCCTACTCGGGTATGCGGTTCTTC. Protein sequence: CASSPYSGMRFF.

The V and J genes are TRBV18 and TRBJ2-7; no reliable D call. The V gene's germline CDR1 is KGHSH and CDR2 LQKENI. Trimming stripped 3 bases from V and 6 bases from J, with 21 bases between. The CDR3 is made up of 16 amino acids. CDR3 bases: TGTGCCAGCTCACCCTCCTGGGGAACACCTTCCCCCGAGCAGTACTTC. Residues: CASSPSWGTPSPEQYF.

The chain has TRBV11-3 and TRBJ2-7, with D perhaps matching TRBD1 (6 bases). This CDR3 is 14 amino acids long. Trimming shortened V by 5 bases and J by 1 base, and 12 bases separated the two germline ends. CDR1 is SGHNT, CDR2 YENEEA, per germline. The DNA for the CDR3 is TGTGCCAGCAGCGCGTACAGGGATTCCTACGAGCAGTACTTC. Its protein product is CASSAYRDSYEQYF.

The chain employs TRBV6-5 and TRBJ2-5, with TRBD2 identical over 7 bases. Germline V gene lookup returns CDR1 MNHEY and CDR2 SVGAGI. V was clipped by 0 bases and J by 1 base; unmatched bases: 5. The CDR3 is made up of 16 amino acids. The CDR3 coding sequence is TGTGCCAGCAGTTACTCGAGTGGGAGGGTCCAAGAGACCCAGTACTTC. Translating it yields CASSYSSGRVQETQYF.

The chain has TRBV12-3 or TRBV12-4 and TRBJ2-2; 7 bases line up with TRBD1. The CDR3 loop spans 14 amino acids. J was trimmed by 5 bases and V by 5 bases; bases with no gene match: 5. CDR3: CASSGETGTGELFF. The CDR3 DNA is TGTGCCAGCAGTGGAGAGACAGGGACCGGGGAGCTGTTTTTT.

This clonotype was seen more than once but under ten times. The rearrangement joins TRBV3-1 to TRBJ1-5; D is uncertain. V was pared by 3 bases and J by 4 bases, with 13 bases between. The CDR3 totals 15 residues. Germline V gene sequence: CDR1 LGHDT, CDR2 YNNKEL (reference sequence). CDR3 in DNA: TGTGCCAGCAGCCAGTTTGCTGGGTCTAATCAGCCCCAGCATTTT. Protein sequence: CASSQFAGSNQPQHF.

This clonotype came up a few times. The J gene is TRBJ2-5, the V gene TRBV28; 7 bases fit TRBD2. Trimming at V came to 5 bases and at J to 1 base, leaving 4 bases not matched to a gene. The CDR3 extends over 14 amino acids. Germline CDR1 is MDHEN and CDR2 is SYDVKM. CDR3 bases: TGTGCCAGCAGTCCGGGCGGGGGCCAAGAGACCCAGTACTTC. It yields the protein CASSPGGGQETQYF.

The V call is TRBV7-2, the J call TRBJ2-1, with unresolved D. Deletions cut 5 bases from V and 6 bases from J, with 17 bases between. Germline CDR1 reads SGHTA; CDR2 reads FQGNSA. The CDR3 covers 15 residues. CDR3 DNA sequence: TGTGCCAGCAGCCCTCAGCTCTTCGGGCTCAATGAGCAGTTCTTC. Protein sequence: CASSPQLFGLNEQFF.

This clonotype was counted a single time. The rearrangement links TRBV7-3 to TRBJ2-5; TRBD1 might be the D (5 bases). CDR3 length equals 15 residues. The V gene lost 6 bases and the J gene lost 11 bases, with 25 bases spanning the gap. Germline lookup yields CDR1 SGHTA and CDR2 FQGTGA. The CDR3 here is CASSFMGQGGHEQYF. The CDR3 coding sequence is TGTGCCAGCAGTTTTATGGGGCAGGGTGGGCATGAGCAGTACTTC.

This clonotype was detected only a few times. The chain is built from TRBV10-3 and TRBJ1-2; weak D call: TRBD1 (5 bases). CDR3 length: 17 amino acids. Trimming cost V 10 bases and J 4 bases, with 28 bases left between them. In germline, CDR1 is ENHRY, CDR2 SYGVKD. The CDR3 nucleotides are TGTGCCACAGTCCTGGACACGAGTTTTATGCGTACCTATGGCTACACCTTC. It encodes CATVLDTSFMRTYGYTF.

This sequence joins TRBV10-3 and TRBJ2-5; D is possibly TRBD1 (5 bases). The V gene lost 10 bases and the J gene lost 0 bases, with 12 bases spanning the gap. This CDR3 spans 13 amino acids. Germline V CDR1 and CDR2: ENHRY, SYGVKD. The CDR3 here is CATAYRNQETQYF. DNA for the CDR3: TGTGCCACCGCCTACAGGAACCAAGAGACCCAGTACTTC.

The chain employs TRBV28 and TRBJ1-2, with 11 bases matching TRBD1. The CDR3 has 17 amino acids. CDR1 MDHEN and CDR2 SYDVKM come from the germline V gene. Trimming at V came to 3 bases and at J to 7 bases, leaving 13 bases not matched to a gene. CDR3 sequence (DNA): TGTGCCAGCAGTTTTTGGGGACAGGGGGTACAAAAGGGTGGCTACACCTTC. As protein: CASSFWGQGVQKGGYTF.

The chain joins TRBV5-1 to TRBJ2-1; 7 bases map to TRBD2. J gave up 0 bases and V 4 bases, and 7 bases lay outside the gene matches. The CDR3 covers 16 residues. The germline V gene has CDR1 SGHRS and CDR2 YFSETQ. CDR3 DNA: TGCGCCAGCAGCCGAATGGGGGGGAGCTCCTACAATGAGCAGTTCTTC. It yields the protein CASSRMGGSSYNEQFF.

The chain links TRBV7-9 to TRBJ2-3; D may match TRBD1 or TRBD2 (5 bases each). The germline V gene has CDR1 SEHNR and CDR2 FQNEAQ (reference sequence). This CDR3 comprises 17 residues. Trimming stripped 7 bases from V and 3 bases from J, with 23 bases between. The CDR3, as DNA: TGTGCCAGCATCCCTGTGTGGGACGGGCGGAGTACAGATACGCAGTATTTT. Translating gives CASIPVWDGRSTDTQYF.

J is TRBJ2-5 and V is TRBV6-5; D gene ambiguous. Trimming removed 5 bases from V and 4 bases from J, with 20 bases in between. Per the germline V gene, CDR1 is MNHEY and CDR2 is SVGAGI. The length of the CDR3 is 16 residues. The CDR3, as DNA: TGTGCCAGCAGTCCGTTCTTTGGCAACAGACTAGAGACCCAGTACTTC. As protein: CASSPFFGNRLETQYF.

The rearrangement links TRBV6-1 to TRBJ2-7, with 9 bases fitting TRBD1. This CDR3 region has 16 residues. Per germline, CDR1 MNHNS and CDR2 SASEGT. V dropped 6 bases and J dropped 3; count of bases not matched to a gene: 12. This CDR3 reads CASSPGRTGADYEQYF. CDR3 nucleotide sequence: TGTGCCAGCAGCCCAGGGAGGACAGGGGCCGACTACGAGCAGTACTTC.

The J gene is TRBJ2-1, the V gene TRBV20-1; tentatively, D is TRBD1 (5 bases). Trimming left V 4 bases short and J 5 bases short, with 15 bases between. The CDR3 is 14 residues long. Germline V gene data show CDR1 as DFQATT and CDR2 as SNEGSKA (reference sequence). CDR3 sequence: CSATVSLRDNEQFF. The CDR3 region has the DNA TGCAGTGCTACGGTCAGCCTCAGGGACAATGAGCAGTTCTTC.

The CDR3 is CASSERSGGFRYHSGTQYF. In nucleotides, the CDR3 is TGTGCCAGCAGTGAAAGGTCGGGGGGCTTCCGGTATCACTCGGGTACGCAGTATTTT. The chain couples TRBV6-1 to TRBJ2-3; D might be TRBD2 (7 bases). The CDR3 covers 19 residues. V lost 2 bases and J 8 bases, leaving 29 bases between the germline ends. Germline V CDR1 and CDR2: MNHNS, SASEGT.